This T cell receptor (beta chain) was captured by sequencing in a study of T cell changes during pregnancy in multiple sclerosis. This CDR3 has 16 residues. Germline V gene sequence: CDR1 SGDLS, CDR2 YYNGEE. The J segment lost 4 bases and the V segment lost 0 bases, leaving 10 bases of the junction unmatched. Sequencing was performed with immunoSEQ multiplex PCR; in TCRdb, only in-frame clones are kept and a portion is missing. The sample shows 30,000 to 40,000 clones, about 88% of them seen only once. This specimen was peripheral blood, taken in the third trimester of pregnancy. The receptor comes from a female donor in good health, enrolled as a control in a pregnancy study. The chain combines TRBV9 with TRBJ2-7; 7 bases map to TRBD1. CDR3 nucleotide sequence: TGTGCCAGCAGCGTAGGACAGGACAGGCTCCTTTACGAGCAGTACTTC. It yields the protein CASSVGQDRLLYEQYF.